Listed below are T cell receptor beta chains from one sample, sequenced in a study of OX40 agonist ivuxolimab in advanced cancers. Using immunoSEQ multiplex PCR, the repertoire was profiled, and TCRdb retains in-frame clones only, with some absent. The data hold 4,500 to 6,500 clones, with roughly 90% observed a single time. This material consisted of CD4+ or CD8+ T cells sorted from blood, taken in a trial of the OX40 agonist ivuxolimab. The receptors stem from an adult with an advanced solid tumor such as melanoma, head and neck, liver or kidney cancer. Each CDR3 is given with its conserved first and last residue. The D gene is left open where the match is weak. Only part of the rows carry a size: once, few, many, or a class if the clone is expanded.

v_gene	d_gene	j_gene	abundance	CDR3nt	CDR3aa
TRBV9	-	TRBJ2-3	-	TGTGCCAGCAGCGTCGGGACAACAACTAGCACAGATACGCAGTATTTT	CASSVGTTTSTDTQYF
TRBV6-1	TRBD2	TRBJ2-3	few	TGTGCCAGCAGAAGACTAGCGGGAGCAGATACGCAGTATTTT	CASRRLAGADTQYF
TRBV4-2	-	TRBJ2-5	-	TGTGCCAGCAGCAGGTATATCGGAACGGAGACCCAGTACTTC	CASSRYIGTETQYF
TRBV27	-	TRBJ2-5	-	TGTGCCAGCAGTTTATCGTTCGGTGAAGTCAGGGAGACCCAGTACTTC	CASSLSFGEVRETQYF
TRBV5-1	-	TRBJ2-7	-	TGCGCCAGCAGCCCTACTAGTGGTCCCTACGAGCAGTACTTC	CASSPTSGPYEQYF
TRBV28	-	TRBJ1-5	-	TGTGCCAGCAGTCAGGGTCGGGGCGAGGGACAGCCCCAGCATTTT	CASSQGRGEGQPQHF
TRBV29-1	TRBD2	TRBJ2-7	once	TGCAGCGTTGTCTCTAGCGGGAGCTACGAGCAGTACTTC	CSVVSSGSYEQYF
TRBV11-2	TRBD2	TRBJ2-7	once	TGTGCCAGCAGCTTAGACGCACTAGCGCCTACCTACGAGCAGTACTTC	CASSLDALAPTYEQYF
TRBV7-2	-	TRBJ1-5	-	TGTGCCAGCAGCTCCCACCGAAATCAGCCCCAGCATTTT	CASSSHRNQPQHF
TRBV11-3	TRBD2	TRBJ2-3	-	TGTGCCAGCAGCGATCGCATAGCGGGAGGCACAGATACGCAGTATTTT	CASSDRIAGGTDTQYF
TRBV27	TRBD1	TRBJ2-7	-	TGTGCCAGCAGCTCCTCTCCCGGGACAGGGGTCTACGAGCAGTACTTC	CASSSSPGTGVYEQYF
TRBV27	-	TRBJ2-1	large	TGTGCCAGCAGTTTATCCTTATACAATGAGCAGTTCTTC	CASSLSLYNEQFF
TRBV29-1	-	TRBJ2-7	-	TGCAGCGTCGAGTCTACTACCTACGAGCAGTACTTC	CSVESTTYEQYF
TRBV5-1	-	TRBJ2-7	-	TGCGCCAGCAGCTTTACAGGGTCCGAGCAGTACTTC	CASSFTGSEQYF
TRBV19	-	TRBJ1-1	-	TGTGCCAGTAAAGCCCACATCCGATCTGAAGCTTTCTTT	CASKAHIRSEAFF
TRBV19	TRBD2	TRBJ2-2	-	TGTGCCAGTAGTATGGAGCGGGGCACCGGGGAGCTGTTTTTT	CASSMERGTGELFF
TRBV6-5	-	TRBJ1-1	-	TGTGCCAGCAGTTACGGGGGTGGAGGGACTGAAGCTTTCTTT	CASSYGGGGTEAFF
TRBV21-1	-	TRBJ1-5	-	TGTGCCAGCAGCAAAGTCGACCGCCGGGACAGCTATAGCAATCAGCCCCAGCATTTT	CASSKVDRRDSYSNQPQHF
TRBV12-5	-	TRBJ1-4	few	TGTGCTAGTGGTCCAGATCAGGAATTGGGTAATGAAAAACTGTTTTTT	CASGPDQELGNEKLFF
TRBV2	-	TRBJ1-2	-	TGTGCCAGCAGTTCCGGGGGAGGGCGTGGTGGCTACACCTTC	CASSSGGGRGGYTF
TRBV28	-	TRBJ1-3	-	TGTGCCAGCAGTACGGGTTACGGAAACACCATATATTTT	CASSTGYGNTIYF
TRBV6-1	-	TRBJ1-2	-	TGTGCCAGCAGTGAAAGGGGGGACGGAGCCTCATACTATGGCTACACCTTC	CASSERGDGASYYGYTF
TRBV5-1	-	TRBJ2-3	once	TGCGCCAGCAGCTTGCGGCAATGGGGCACAGATACGCAGTATTTT	CASSLRQWGTDTQYF
TRBV25-1	-	TRBJ1-6	few	TGTGCCAGCGGACCAAATTCACCCCTCCACTTT	CASGPNSPLHF
TRBV10-3	-	TRBJ1-4	-	TGTGCCGCCTACGACCCGGGCGAGGAAAAACTGTTTTTT	CAAYDPGEEKLFF
TRBV9	-	TRBJ2-1	-	TGTGCCAGCGATGAGAGCGGCTACAATGAGCAGTTCTTC	CASDESGYNEQFF
TRBV28	TRBD2	TRBJ2-2	once	TGTGCCAGCAGTTTACGGGGGGAATTGTACACCGGGGAGCTGTTTTTT	CASSLRGELYTGELFF